This T cell receptor (beta chain) is drawn from a study of human T cells and chemical hapten exposure. For the study at large: Sensitization involved placing 2% DPC onto an approximately 2 cm by approximately 2 cm region of upper inner arm skin. Whole-study results and caveats: Clustering by CDR3 similarity yielded significantly more large clusters from expanded TCRs than controls. Healthy individuals' immune responses may differ from those of donors, who had alopecia.

TCRdb analysed the RACE reads with MiXCR anew, one entry per CDR3 protein. Of 130,000 or so distinct CDR3 sequences in the sample, about 11% were seen once. The sample holds one count of this clonotype. Its antigen is as yet unknown. Indicated time point: patch test 3, about 24 weeks after DPC sensitization. The treatment: therapeutic diphenylcyclopropenone sensitization with weekly scalp DPC. This CDR3 has 16 residues. CDR1 is SGHTA, CDR2 FQGNSA, per germline. V lost 2 bases, J lost 7 bases, and 9 bases stayed unmatched. The material sequenced was whole blood, taken in connection with sensitization to the hapten diphenylcyclopropenone (DPC). The receptor comes from a woman in her forties or fifties with alopecia areata. Some clones in this sample may be carry-over from other donors' samples. This chain links TRBV7-2 with TRBJ2-1; 9 bases match TRBD2. The CDR3 spells CASSLMAGGFYNEQFF. In DNA, the CDR3 is TGTGCCAGCAGCTTAATGGCGGGGGGGTTCTATAATGAGCAGTTCTTC.